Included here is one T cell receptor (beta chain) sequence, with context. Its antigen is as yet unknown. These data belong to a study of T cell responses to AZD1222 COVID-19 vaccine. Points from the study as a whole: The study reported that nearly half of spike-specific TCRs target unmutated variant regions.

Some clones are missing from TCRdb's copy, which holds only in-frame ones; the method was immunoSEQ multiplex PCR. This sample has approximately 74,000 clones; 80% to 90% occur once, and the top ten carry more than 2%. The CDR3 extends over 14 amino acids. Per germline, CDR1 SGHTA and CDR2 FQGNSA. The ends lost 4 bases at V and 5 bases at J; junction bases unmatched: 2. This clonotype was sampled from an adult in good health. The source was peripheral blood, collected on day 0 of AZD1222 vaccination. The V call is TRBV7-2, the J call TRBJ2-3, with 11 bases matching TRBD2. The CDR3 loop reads CASSSGLAVDTQYF. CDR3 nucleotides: TGTGCCAGCAGCTCGGGACTAGCGGTAGATACGCAGTATTTT. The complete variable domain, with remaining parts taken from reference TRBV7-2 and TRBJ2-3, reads GAGVSQSPSNKVTEKGKDVELRCDPISGHTALYWYRQSLGQGLEFLIYFQGNSAPDKSGLPSDRFSAERTGGSVSTLTIQRTQQEDSAVYLCASSSGLAVDTQYFGPGTRLTVL.